Sequencing of this TCR beta chain was carried out in a study of blood T cell repertoires in COVID-19. Sequencing was performed with immunoSEQ multiplex PCR; in TCRdb, only in-frame clones are kept and a portion is missing. This table holds some 58,000 clones, roughly 92% found once. This clonotype originated in a man aged 50 or older with active COVID-19. Sequences were obtained from peripheral blood.

The CDR3 sequence: CASSQEGGDLNYGYTF. CDR3 nucleotide sequence: TGCGCCAGCAGCCAAGAGGGCGGGGACCTTAACTATGGCTACACCTTC. The V gene is TRBV4-3, the J gene TRBJ1-2; tentative D call: TRBD1 (5 bases). Looked up from germline, CDR1 is LGHNA and CDR2 is YSLEER. The CDR3 has 16 residues. Trimming cost V 0 bases and J 1 base, with 12 bases left between them.